A single sample gave rise to the 23 T cell receptor beta chains below, sequenced in a study of T cells in Graves' hyperthyroidism and ophthalmopathy. There were TCR beta CDR3 regions amplified from RNA transcripts. TCR CDR3 underwent first-round RT-PCR with the HTBI primer set. TCRdb reprocessed the multiplex PCR reads with MiXCR, giving one entry per CDR3 protein. The sample includes about 290,000 distinct CDR3 sequences, roughly an eighth of them seen just once. The source material was blood. Source of these receptors: a woman aged 40 to 55 with Graves' hyperthyroidism.

This clonotype appeared many times. The V and J genes are TRBV28 and TRBJ1-3, with D unresolved. The CDR3 extends over 12 amino acids. The V end lost 2 bases, the J end lost 4 bases, and 3 bases lay between the germline ends. Germline CDR1 reads MDHEN; CDR2 reads SYDVKM. The CDR3 sequence: CASSLGGNTIYF. The CDR3 DNA sequence: TGTGCCAGCAGTTTAGGAGGAAACACCATATATTTT.

This chain connects TRBV7-6 to TRBJ2-1, with D perhaps TRBD1 or TRBD2 (5 bases each). This CDR3 is 12 amino acids long. V lost 5 bases and J lost 9, with 11 bases in between. Germline CDR1 reads SGHVS; CDR2 reads FNYEAQ. CDR3 sequence reads: CASSALGAEQFF. The CDR3 bases are TGTGCCAGCAGCGCACTAGGGGCTGAGCAGTTCTTC.

This clonotype was seen at least ten times. The V and J genes are TRBV6-1 and TRBJ2-7, with D possibly being TRBD1 or TRBD2 (6 bases each). The V end was cut by 7 bases, the J end by 0 bases, with 25 bases between. The CDR3 runs to 18 residues. CDR1 and CDR2 from the germline V gene are MNHNS and SASEGT. CDR3 region: CASTAQGRGGRDSYEQYF. The CDR3 nucleotides read TGTGCCAGCACCGCACAGGGACGTGGAGGGCGGGACTCCTACGAGCAGTACTTC.

This clonotype has just a few counts. The CDR3 is CSARGLDTDTQYF. The CDR3 bases are TGCAGTGCTAGGGGACTAGACACAGATACGCAGTATTTT. V gene TRBV20-1 combines with J gene TRBJ2-3; TRBD2 agrees at 8 bases. CDR3 size: 13 residues. V lost 3 bases, J lost 2 bases, and 1 base stayed unmatched. Germline V CDR1 and CDR2: DFQATT, SNEGSKA (reference sequence).

This clonotype was observed many times. The chain links TRBV27 to TRBJ2-7; 10 positions agree with TRBD2. After removal of 3 bases from V and 3 bases from J, the junction contained 5 bases not matched to a gene. This CDR3 region has 15 residues. Germline CDR1 MNHEY, CDR2 SMNVEV (reference sequence). CDR3: CASSFSLAGVYEQYF. The CDR3, as DNA: TGTGCCAGCAGTTTTAGTCTAGCGGGAGTCTACGAGCAGTACTTC.

This clonotype was counted at least ten times. The chain couples TRBV7-6 to TRBJ2-5; 11 bases are a match to TRBD2. Germline values: CDR1 SGHVS, CDR2 FNYEAQ. The CDR3 runs 16 residues. J lost 2 bases, V lost 3 bases, and 5 bases had no gene match. For the CDR3, the DNA is TGTGCCAGCAGCTTGCTGGGACTAGCGGCGCAAGAGACCCAGTACTTC. Amino acids: CASSLLGLAAQETQYF.

This clonotype was seen many times. V usage is TRBV29-1 and J usage is TRBJ1-2; TRBD1 matches at 7 bases. The CDR3 contains 13 residues. The germline V gene encodes CDR1 SQVTM and CDR2 ANQGSEA. V gave up 7 bases and J gave up 8 bases; unmatched junction bases: 13. The CDR3 protein is CSAVGQGGWGYTF. The DNA for the CDR3 is TGCAGCGCCGTAGGGCAGGGGGGTTGGGGCTACACCTTC. Variable domain in full (rest from reference TRBV29-1 and TRBJ1-2): SAVISQKPSRDICQRGTSLTIQCQVDSQVTMMFWYRQQPGQSLTLIATANQGSEATYESGFVIDKFPISRPNLTFSTLTVSNMSPEDSSIYLCSAVGQGGWGYTFGSGTRLTVV.

The gene calls are TRBV7-8 and TRBJ2-1; 11 bases line up with TRBD2. The V gene's germline CDR1 is SGHVS and CDR2 FQNEAQ. The V segment lost 9 bases and the J segment 8 bases; nucleotides outside the gene matches: 9. The CDR3 spans 14 residues. For the CDR3, the DNA is TGTGCCAGTAGTTTACTAGCGGGAGTCCATGAGCAGTTCTTC. Translated: CASSLLAGVHEQFF.

This clonotype was detected ten times or more. V and J are TRBV6-1 and TRBJ2-7; the D gene is possibly TRBD1 (6 bases). Trimming left V 6 bases short and J 4 bases short, with 16 bases between. This CDR3 has 14 amino acids. CDR1 MNHNS and CDR2 SASEGT come from the germline V gene. Written as DNA, the CDR3 is TGTGCCAGCAGCCCCACAGGGATCGAATACGAGCAGTACTTC. Protein sequence: CASSPTGIEYEQYF.

This clonotype was detected many times. The V call is TRBV24-1, the J call TRBJ2-1, with a weak D call TRBD2 (6 bases). CDR3 length equals 15 residues. Between the trimmed V and J ends, which lost 2 bases and 3 bases, there was a span of 10 bases. CDR1 and CDR2 (germline): KGHDR, SFDVKD. The CDR3: CATSDSRLDYNEQFF. In DNA, the CDR3 is TGTGCCACCAGTGATTCTCGACTAGACTACAATGAGCAGTTCTTC.

This clonotype was counted many times. The gene calls are TRBV27 and TRBJ2-5; 8 positions match TRBD1. Germline V CDR1 and CDR2: MNHEY, SMNVEV (reference sequence). The CDR3 has 15 amino acids. Trimming took 4 bases from V and 4 from J; bases not matched to a gene: 8. The CDR3 sequence: CASSSRTGRGETQYF. The DNA of the CDR3 is TGTGCCAGCAGTTCCCGGACAGGGAGAGGAGAGACCCAGTACTTC.

This clonotype occurred many times. The J gene is TRBJ2-1, the V gene TRBV7-8; tentatively, D is TRBD1 (6 bases). Trimming took off 2 bases at V and 5 bases at J, with 16 bases between the two ends. CDR1 and CDR2 from the germline V gene are SGHVS and FQNEAQ. The CDR3 spans 16 residues. The CDR3 region is CASSLLTGKWDNEQFF. The CDR3 DNA follows: TGTGCCAGCAGCTTACTTACAGGGAAATGGGACAATGAGCAGTTCTTC.

This clonotype was counted at least ten times. This chain uses TRBV12-3 or TRBV12-4 with TRBJ2-7; D is perhaps TRBD1 (6 bases). This CDR3 region has 14 residues. V gave up 3 bases and J gave up 2 bases, with 11 bases separating them. CDR3: CASSFGQGPYEQYF. CDR3 DNA: TGTGCCAGCAGTTTCGGCCAGGGGCCCTACGAGCAGTACTTC.

This clonotype was seen ten or more times. The V call is TRBV6-1, the J call TRBJ2-3; the D is unclear. Germline values: CDR1 MNHNS, CDR2 SASEGT. Between the trimmed V and J ends, which lost 5 bases and 0 bases, there was a span of 9 bases. The CDR3 is 14 residues long. CDR3 loop: CASSLRFSTDTQYF. As DNA, the CDR3 is TGTGCCAGCAGTCTACGGTTTAGCACAGATACGCAGTATTTT.

V is TRBV20-1 and J is TRBJ1-5; 7 nucleotides agree with TRBD1. This CDR3 region has 16 residues. CDR1 and CDR2 from the germline V gene are DFQATT and SNEGSKA (reference sequence). The DNA for the CDR3 is TGCAGGGCCCAGGGGGGGGCCCCGGATAGCAATCAGCCCCAGCATTTT. It specifies CRAQGGAPDSNQPQHF.

This clonotype was detected ten times or more. This chain connects TRBV11-2 to TRBJ2-5, with TRBD2 matching over 11 bases. CDR1 and CDR2 (germline): SGHAT, FQNNGV. After removal of 2 bases from V and 4 bases from J, the junction contained 6 bases not matched to a gene. CDR3 length equals 16 residues. The CDR3 coding sequence is TGTGCCAGCAGCTTACAGTTACTAGCGGGAGCAGAGACCCAGTACTTC. Amino acid sequence: CASSLQLLAGAETQYF.

This clonotype was detected ten times or more. The genes are TRBV5-1 and TRBJ1-6, with a weak D call TRBD1 (5 bases). The V gene's germline CDR1 is SGHRS and CDR2 YFSETQ. The CDR3 has 13 amino acids. Deletions cut 4 bases from V and 5 bases from J, with 7 bases between. The DNA of the CDR3 is TGCGCCAGCAGCCAGGGAAATAATTCACCCCTCCACTTT. Its translation: CASSQGNNSPLHF.

The J gene is TRBJ1-5, the V gene TRBV5-1, with TRBD1 as a possible D gene (6 bases). Trimming pared 4 bases from V and 6 bases from J, leaving 14 bases between. In germline, CDR1 is SGHRS, CDR2 YFSETQ. The CDR3 totals 14 residues. This CDR3 is CASSPQGEGQPQHF. CDR3 sequence (DNA): TGCGCCAGCAGCCCACAGGGTGAGGGTCAGCCCCAGCATTTT. The whole variable domain, remainder taken from reference TRBV5-1 and TRBJ1-5, is KAGVTQTPRYLIKTRGQQVTLSCSPISGHRSVSWYQQTPGQGLQFLFEYFSETQRNKGNFPGRFSGRQFSNSRSEMNVSTLELGDSALYLCASSPQGEGQPQHFGDGTRLSIL.

The chain is built from TRBV10-3 and TRBJ1-2; D might be TRBD1 (5 bases). Trimming left V 3 bases short and J 3 bases short, with 17 bases between. Germline V CDR1 and CDR2: ENHRY, SYGVKD. The CDR3 spans 16 residues. In DNA, the CDR3 is TGTGCCATCAGTGATATCGTACGGAGGGGACACTATGGCTACACCTTC. Translating gives CAISDIVRRGHYGYTF.

This clonotype has just a few counts. This sequence joins TRBV18 and TRBJ1-3; 11 bases align to TRBD1. V lost 0 bases, J lost 7 bases, and 2 bases stayed unmatched. The CDR3 covers 15 residues. Germline loops: CDR1 KGHSH, CDR2 LQKENI. CDR3 residues: CASSPPRDRGNTIYF. The CDR3 nucleotides are TGTGCCAGCTCACCACCGCGGGACAGGGGGAACACCATATATTTT. Full variable domain (missing parts from reference TRBV18 and TRBJ1-3): NAGVMQNPRHLVRRRGQEARLRCSPMKGHSHVYWYRQLPEEGLKFMVYLQKENIIDESGMPKERFSAEFPKEGPSILRIQQVVRGDSAAYFCASSPPRDRGNTIYFGEGSWLTVV.

This clonotype was observed at least ten times. The CDR3 is CSASTGAGGLTDTQYF. CDR3 DNA sequence: TGCAGTGCTAGTACGGGGGCGGGAGGACTCACAGATACGCAGTATTTT. The rearrangement joins TRBV20-1 to TRBJ2-3; 8 bases agree with TRBD2. CDR3 length: 16 amino acids. Germline CDR1 reads DFQATT; CDR2 reads SNEGSKA (reference sequence). After removal of 3 bases from V and 2 bases from J, the junction contained 10 bases not matched to a gene.

Many counts were recorded for this clonotype. The chain employs TRBV7-9 and TRBJ2-3, with 14 bases matching TRBD2. J lost 5 bases, V lost 6 bases, and 7 bases had no gene match. The CDR3 contains 16 residues. Germline loops: CDR1 SEHNR, CDR2 FQNEAQ (reference sequence). CDR3 amino acids: CASSSGLAGDQDTQYF. The CDR3 DNA sequence: TGTGCCAGCAGTTCGGGACTAGCGGGAGACCAAGATACGCAGTATTTT.

This clonotype was found many times. The chain couples TRBV7-8 to TRBJ2-2; maybe TRBD2 (5 bases). The CDR3 has 12 amino acids. Trimming removed 2 bases from V and 13 bases from J, with 11 bases in between. The germline gives CDR1 SGHVS, CDR2 FQNEAQ. The CDR3 is CASSLSWEWLFF. CDR3 coding DNA: TGTGCCAGCAGCTTATCGTGGGAGTGGCTGTTTTTT.